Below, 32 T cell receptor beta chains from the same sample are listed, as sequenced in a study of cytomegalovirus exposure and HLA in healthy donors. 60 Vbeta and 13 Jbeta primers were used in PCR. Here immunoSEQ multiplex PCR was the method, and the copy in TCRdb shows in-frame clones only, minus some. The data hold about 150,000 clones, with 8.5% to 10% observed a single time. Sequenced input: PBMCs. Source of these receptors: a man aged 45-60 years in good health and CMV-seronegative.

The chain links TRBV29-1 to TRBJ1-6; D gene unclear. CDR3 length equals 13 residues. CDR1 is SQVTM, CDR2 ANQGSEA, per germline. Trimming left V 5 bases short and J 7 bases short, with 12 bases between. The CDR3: CSVRSALNSPLHF. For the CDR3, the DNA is TGCAGCGTTCGGAGTGCGTTGAATTCACCCCTCCACTTT.

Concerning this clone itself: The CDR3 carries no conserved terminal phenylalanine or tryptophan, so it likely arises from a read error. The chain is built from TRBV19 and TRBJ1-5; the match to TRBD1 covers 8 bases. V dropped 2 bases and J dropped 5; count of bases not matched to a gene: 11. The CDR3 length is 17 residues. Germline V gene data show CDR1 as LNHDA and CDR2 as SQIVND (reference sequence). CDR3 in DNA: TGTGCCAGTAGTATAATCAGACAGGGGCGCTTCGATCAGCCCCAGCATGTT. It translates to CASSIIRQGRFDQPQHV.

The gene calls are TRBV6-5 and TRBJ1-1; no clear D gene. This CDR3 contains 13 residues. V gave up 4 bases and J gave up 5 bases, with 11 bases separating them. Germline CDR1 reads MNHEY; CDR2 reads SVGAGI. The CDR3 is CASSSQRSTEAFF. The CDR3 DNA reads TGTGCCAGCAGTTCCCAGCGATCAACTGAAGCTTTCTTT.

The CDR3 region is CAWSVHTPTGRYGYTF. The CDR3, as DNA: TGTGCCTGGAGTGTTCACACTCCTACAGGGCGGTATGGCTACACCTTC. J is TRBJ1-2 and V is TRBV30; possibly TRBD1 for D (6 bases). The CDR3 runs 16 residues. Germline V gene lookup returns CDR1 GTSNPN and CDR2 SVGIG (reference sequence). Between the trimmed V and J ends, which lost 0 bases and 5 bases, there was a span of 19 bases.

The CDR3 sequence is CASSLTDTGGPYEQYF. Written as DNA, the CDR3 is TGCGCCAGCAGCCTAACTGATACAGGGGGTCCCTACGAGCAGTACTTC. V gene TRBV4-1 combines with J gene TRBJ2-7, with 8 bases fitting TRBD1. The CDR3 has 16 residues. Trimming at V came to 4 bases and at J to 2 bases, leaving 10 bases not matched to a gene. Germline loops: CDR1 MGHRA, CDR2 YSYEKL.

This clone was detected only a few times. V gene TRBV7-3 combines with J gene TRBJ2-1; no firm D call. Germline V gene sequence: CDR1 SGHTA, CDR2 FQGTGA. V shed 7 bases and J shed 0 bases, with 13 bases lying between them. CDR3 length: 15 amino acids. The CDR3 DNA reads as TGTGCCAGCACCCCCCGGTCGAGCTCCTACAATGAGCAGTTCTTC. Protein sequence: CASTPRSSSYNEQFF. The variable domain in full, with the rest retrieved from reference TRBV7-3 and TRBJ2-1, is GAGVSQTPSNKVTEKGKYVELRCDPISGHTALYWYRQSLGQGPEFLIYFQGTGAADDSGLPNDRFFAVRPEGSVSTLKIQRTERGDSAVYLCASTPRSSSYNEQFFGPGTRLTVL.

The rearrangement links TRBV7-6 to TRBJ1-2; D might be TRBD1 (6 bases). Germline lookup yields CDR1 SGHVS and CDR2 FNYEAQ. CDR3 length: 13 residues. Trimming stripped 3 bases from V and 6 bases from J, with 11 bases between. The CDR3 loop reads CASSFSGANGYTF. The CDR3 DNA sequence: TGTGCCAGCAGCTTTTCAGGGGCCAATGGCTACACCTTC.

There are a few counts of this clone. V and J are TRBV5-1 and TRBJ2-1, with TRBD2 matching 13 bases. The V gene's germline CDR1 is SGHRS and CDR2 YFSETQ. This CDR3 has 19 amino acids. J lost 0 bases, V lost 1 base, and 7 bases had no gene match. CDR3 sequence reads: CASSLTGLAGVSSYNEQFF. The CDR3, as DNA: TGCGCCAGCAGCTTGACTGGACTAGCGGGGGTAAGCTCCTACAATGAGCAGTTCTTC.

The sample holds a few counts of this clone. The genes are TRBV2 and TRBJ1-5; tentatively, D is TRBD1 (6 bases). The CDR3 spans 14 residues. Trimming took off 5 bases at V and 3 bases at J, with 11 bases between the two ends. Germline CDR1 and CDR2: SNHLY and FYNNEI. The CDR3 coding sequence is TGTGCCAGCAGTACCGGGACAATCAATCAGCCCCAGCATTTT. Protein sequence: CASSTGTINQPQHF.

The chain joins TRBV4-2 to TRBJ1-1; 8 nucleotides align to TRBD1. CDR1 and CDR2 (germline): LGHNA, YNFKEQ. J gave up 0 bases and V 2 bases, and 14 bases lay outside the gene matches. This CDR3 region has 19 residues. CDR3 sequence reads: CASSQRGRAGGKMNTEAFF. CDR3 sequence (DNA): TGTGCCAGCAGCCAACGGGGAAGGGCAGGGGGCAAAATGAACACTGAAGCTTTCTTT.

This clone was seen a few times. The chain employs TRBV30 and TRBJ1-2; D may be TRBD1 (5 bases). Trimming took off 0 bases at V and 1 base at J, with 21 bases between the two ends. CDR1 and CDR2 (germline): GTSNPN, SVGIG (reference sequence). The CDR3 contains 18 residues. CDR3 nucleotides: TGTGCCTGGAGTGTCGGCGGGGCCAGGTCGAGAGGTAACTATGGCTACACCTTC. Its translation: CAWSVGGARSRGNYGYTF. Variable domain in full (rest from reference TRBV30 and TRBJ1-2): SQTIHQWPATLVQPVGSPLSLECTVEGTSNPNLYWYRQAAGRGLQLLFYSVGIGQISSEVPQNLSASRPQDRQFILSSKKLLLSDSGFYLCAWSVGGARSRGNYGYTFGSGTRLTVV.

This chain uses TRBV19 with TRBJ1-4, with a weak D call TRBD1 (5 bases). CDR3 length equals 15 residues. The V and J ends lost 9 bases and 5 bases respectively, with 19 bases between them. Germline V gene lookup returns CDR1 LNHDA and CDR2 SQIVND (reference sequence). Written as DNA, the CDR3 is TGTGCCAGCCGGCGGGGGTTTCGAGACAATGAAAAACTGTTTTTT. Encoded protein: CASRRGFRDNEKLFF.

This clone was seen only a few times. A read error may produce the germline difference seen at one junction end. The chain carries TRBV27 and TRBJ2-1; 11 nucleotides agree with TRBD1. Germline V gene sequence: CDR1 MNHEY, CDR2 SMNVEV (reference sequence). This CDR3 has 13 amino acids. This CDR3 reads CASSPGQGAAKIF. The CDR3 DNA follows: TGTGCCAGCAGTCCAGGACAGGGGGCGGCAAAAATCTTC.

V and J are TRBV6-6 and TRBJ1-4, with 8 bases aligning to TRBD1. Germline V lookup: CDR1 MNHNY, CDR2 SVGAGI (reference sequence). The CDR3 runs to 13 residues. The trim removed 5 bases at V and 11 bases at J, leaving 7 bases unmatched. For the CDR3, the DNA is TGTGCCAGCAGTAAGACAGGGGAGGGCAAACTGTTTTTT. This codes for CASSKTGEGKLFF.

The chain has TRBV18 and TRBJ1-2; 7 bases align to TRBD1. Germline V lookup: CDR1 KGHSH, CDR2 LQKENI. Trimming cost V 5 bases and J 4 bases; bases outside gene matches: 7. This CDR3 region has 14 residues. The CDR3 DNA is TGTGCCAGCTCAGAGGGGGCAGCCCTCTATGGCTACACCTTC. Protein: CASSEGAALYGYTF.

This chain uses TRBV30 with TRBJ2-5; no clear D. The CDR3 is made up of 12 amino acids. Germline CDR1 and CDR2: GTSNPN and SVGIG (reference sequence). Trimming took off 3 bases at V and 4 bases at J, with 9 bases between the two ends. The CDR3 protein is CAWSDTGETQYF. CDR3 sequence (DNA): TGTGCCTGGAGCGATACGGGAGAGACCCAGTACTTC. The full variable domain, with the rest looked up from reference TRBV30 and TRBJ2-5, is SQTIHQWPATLVQPVGSPLSLECTVEGTSNPNLYWYRQAAGRGLQLLFYSVGIGQISSEVPQNLSASRPQDRQFILSSKKLLLSDSGFYLCAWSDTGETQYFGPGTRLLVL.

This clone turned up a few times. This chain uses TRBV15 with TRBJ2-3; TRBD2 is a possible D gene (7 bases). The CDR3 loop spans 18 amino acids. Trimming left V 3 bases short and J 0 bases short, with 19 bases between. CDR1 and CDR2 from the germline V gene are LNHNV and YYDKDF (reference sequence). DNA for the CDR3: TGTGCCACCAGCAGGAGGGGGGGGGCAGGTTCTAGCACAGATACGCAGTATTTT. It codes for CATSRRGGAGSSTDTQYF. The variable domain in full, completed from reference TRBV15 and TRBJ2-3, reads DAMVIQNPRYQVTQFGKPVTLSCSQTLNHNVMYWYQQKSSQAPKLLFHYYDKDFNNEADTPDNFQSRRPNTSFCFLDIRSPGLGDTAMYLCATSRRGGAGSSTDTQYFGPGTRLTVL.

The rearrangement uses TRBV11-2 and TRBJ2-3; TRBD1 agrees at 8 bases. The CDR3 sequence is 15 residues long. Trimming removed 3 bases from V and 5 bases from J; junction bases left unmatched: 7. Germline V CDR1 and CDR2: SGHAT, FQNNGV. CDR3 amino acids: CASSFGQGRGDTQYF. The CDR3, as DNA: TGTGCCAGCAGCTTCGGACAGGGAAGGGGAGATACGCAGTATTTT.

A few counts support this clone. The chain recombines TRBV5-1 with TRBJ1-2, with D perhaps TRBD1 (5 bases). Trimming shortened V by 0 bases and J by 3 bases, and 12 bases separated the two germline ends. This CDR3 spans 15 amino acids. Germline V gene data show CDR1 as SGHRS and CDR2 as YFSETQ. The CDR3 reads CASSLEGRRDYGYTF. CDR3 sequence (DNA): TGCGCCAGCAGCTTGGAGGGGCGACGGGACTATGGCTACACCTTC.

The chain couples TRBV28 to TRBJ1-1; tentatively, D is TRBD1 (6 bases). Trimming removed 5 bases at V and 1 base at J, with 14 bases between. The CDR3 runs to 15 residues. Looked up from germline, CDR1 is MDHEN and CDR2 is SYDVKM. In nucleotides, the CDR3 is TGTGCCAGCAGTCCCCTGGGGGCCGGGAACACTGAAGCTTTCTTT. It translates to CASSPLGAGNTEAFF.

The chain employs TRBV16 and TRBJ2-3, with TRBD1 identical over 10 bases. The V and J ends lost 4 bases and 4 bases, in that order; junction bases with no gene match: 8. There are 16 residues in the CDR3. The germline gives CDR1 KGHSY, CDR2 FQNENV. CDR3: CASSRQGAEVPDTQYF. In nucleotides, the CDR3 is TGTGCCAGCAGCCGACAGGGGGCGGAGGTCCCAGATACGCAGTATTTT.

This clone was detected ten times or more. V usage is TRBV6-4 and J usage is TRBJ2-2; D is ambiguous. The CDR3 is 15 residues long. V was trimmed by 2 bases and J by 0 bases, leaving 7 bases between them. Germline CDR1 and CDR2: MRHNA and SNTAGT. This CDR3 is CASSDMASNTGELFF. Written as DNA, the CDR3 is TGTGCCAGCAGTGACATGGCTTCGAACACCGGGGAGCTGTTTTTT.

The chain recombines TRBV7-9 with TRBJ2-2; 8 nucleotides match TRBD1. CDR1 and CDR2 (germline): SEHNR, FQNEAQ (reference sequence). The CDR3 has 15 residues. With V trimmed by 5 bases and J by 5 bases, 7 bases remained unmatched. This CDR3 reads CASSLGQGRTGELFF. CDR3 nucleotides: TGTGCCAGCAGCCTCGGACAGGGTCGGACCGGGGAGCTGTTTTTT.

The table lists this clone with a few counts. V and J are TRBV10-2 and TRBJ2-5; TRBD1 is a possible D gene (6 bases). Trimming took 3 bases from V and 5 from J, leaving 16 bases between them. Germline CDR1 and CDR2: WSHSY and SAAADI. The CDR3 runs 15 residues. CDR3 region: CASSDGQGKVETQYF. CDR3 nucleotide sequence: TGCGCCAGCAGTGATGGTCAGGGGAAGGTGGAGACCCAGTACTTC.

CDR3 loop: CSAGPLAGTYNEQFF. For the CDR3, the DNA is TGCAGCGCAGGGCCTTTAGCGGGGACTTACAATGAGCAGTTCTTC. The rearrangement links TRBV29-1 to TRBJ2-1; 8 nucleotides match TRBD2. The CDR3 spans 15 residues. V lost 7 bases, J lost 4 bases, and 12 bases stayed unmatched. Germline assignment: CDR1 SQVTM and CDR2 ANQGSEA.

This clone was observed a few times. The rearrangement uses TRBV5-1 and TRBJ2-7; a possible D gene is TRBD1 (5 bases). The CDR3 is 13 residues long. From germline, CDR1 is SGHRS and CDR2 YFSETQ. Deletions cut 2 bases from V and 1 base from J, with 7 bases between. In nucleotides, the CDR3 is TGCGCCAGCAGCTTAACAGGTTCCTACGAGCAGTACTTC. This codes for CASSLTGSYEQYF.

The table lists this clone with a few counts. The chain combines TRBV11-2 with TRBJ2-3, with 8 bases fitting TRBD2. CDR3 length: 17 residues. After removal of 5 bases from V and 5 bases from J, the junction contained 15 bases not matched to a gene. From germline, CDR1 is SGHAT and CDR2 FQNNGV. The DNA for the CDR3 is TGTGCCAGCAGCCCCTACCTCCGCGGGGGGCGAGGAGATACGCAGTATTTT. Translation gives CASSPYLRGGRGDTQYF.

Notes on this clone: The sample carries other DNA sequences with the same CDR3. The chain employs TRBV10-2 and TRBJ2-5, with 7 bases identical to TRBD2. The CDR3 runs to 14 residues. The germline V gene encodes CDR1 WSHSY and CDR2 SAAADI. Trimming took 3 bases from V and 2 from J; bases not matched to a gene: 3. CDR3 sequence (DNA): TGCGCCAGCAGTGAAGCGGGAAGACAAGAGACCCAGTACTTC. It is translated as CASSEAGRQETQYF.

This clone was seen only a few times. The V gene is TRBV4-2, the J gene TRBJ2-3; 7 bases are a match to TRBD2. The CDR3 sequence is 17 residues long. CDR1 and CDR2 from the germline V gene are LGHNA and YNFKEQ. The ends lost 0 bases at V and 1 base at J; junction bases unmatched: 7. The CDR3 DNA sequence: TGTGCCAGCAGCCAAGAATCCCCTAGCGGTGGCACAGATACGCAGTATTTT. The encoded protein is CASSQESPSGGTDTQYF.

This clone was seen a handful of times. The CDR3, as DNA: TGTGCCAGTAGTACCGGGGTCGGGGGGGAGACCCAGTACTTC. Translating it yields CASSTGVGGETQYF. The rearrangement uses TRBV19 and TRBJ2-5; TRBD2 matches 7 bases. Germline assignment: CDR1 LNHDA and CDR2 SQIVND (reference sequence). This CDR3 is 14 amino acids long. V was pared by 4 bases and J by 5 bases, with 7 bases of the junction left unmatched.

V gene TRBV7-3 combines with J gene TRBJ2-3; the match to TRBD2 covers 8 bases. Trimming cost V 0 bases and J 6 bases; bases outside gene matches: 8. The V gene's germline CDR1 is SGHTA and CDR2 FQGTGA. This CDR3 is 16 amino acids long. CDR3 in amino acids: CASSLTQSGGKDTQYF. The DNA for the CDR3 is TGTGCCAGCAGCTTAACTCAAAGCGGGGGCAAGGATACGCAGTATTTT. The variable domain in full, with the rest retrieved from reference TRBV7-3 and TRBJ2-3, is GAGVSQTPSNKVTEKGKYVELRCDPISGHTALYWYRQSLGQGPEFLIYFQGTGAADDSGLPNDRFFAVRPEGSVSTLKIQRTERGDSAVYLCASSLTQSGGKDTQYFGPGTRLTVL.

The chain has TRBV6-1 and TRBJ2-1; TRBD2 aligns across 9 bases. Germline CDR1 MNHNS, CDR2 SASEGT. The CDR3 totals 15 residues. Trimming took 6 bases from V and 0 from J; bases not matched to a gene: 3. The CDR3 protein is CASRVSGSSYNEQFF. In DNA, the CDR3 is TGTGCCAGCAGGGTTAGCGGGAGCTCCTACAATGAGCAGTTCTTC.